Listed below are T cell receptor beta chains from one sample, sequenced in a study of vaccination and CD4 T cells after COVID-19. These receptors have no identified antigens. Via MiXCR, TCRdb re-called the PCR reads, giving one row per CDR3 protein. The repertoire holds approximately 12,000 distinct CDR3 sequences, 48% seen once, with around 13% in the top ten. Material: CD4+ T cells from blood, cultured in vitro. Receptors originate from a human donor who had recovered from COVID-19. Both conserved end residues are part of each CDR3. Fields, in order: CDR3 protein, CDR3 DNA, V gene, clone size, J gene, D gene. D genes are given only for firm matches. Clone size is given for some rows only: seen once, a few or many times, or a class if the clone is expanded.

CASSAAGGETQYF | TGTGCCAGCAGTGCAGCAGGCGGAGAGACCCAGTACTTC | TRBV2 | few | TRBJ2-5 | -
CASSAQGRNTEAFF | TGTGCCAGCAGTGCACAGGGACGAAACACTGAAGCTTTCTTT | TRBV25-1 | - | TRBJ1-1 | -
CASSPGLAGVAYNEQFF | TGTGCCAGCAGTCCCGGACTAGCGGGAGTCGCCTACAATGAGCAGTTCTTC | TRBV27 | - | TRBJ2-1 | TRBD2
CSARDQGRSNYGYTF | TGCAGTGCTAGAGATCAGGGCCGCTCTAACTATGGCTACACCTTC | TRBV20-1 | few | TRBJ1-2 | -
CASSLDGLWLSGYGYTF | TGTGCCAGCAGCTTGGACGGGTTGTGGTTGTCGGGCTATGGCTACACCTTC | TRBV12-3/TRBV12-4 | large | TRBJ1-2 | -
CASSMEASPTDTQYF | TGTGCCAGTAGTATGGAGGCCTCGCCCACAGATACGCAGTATTTT | TRBV19 | - | TRBJ2-3 | -
CASSRSLGESSYNEQFF | TGCGCCAGCAGCCGATCCCTAGGGGAGAGCTCCTACAATGAGCAGTTCTTC | TRBV4-3 | once | TRBJ2-1 | -
CASSLASGLYSPLHF | TGTGCCAGCAGCTTAGCCAGCGGGTTGTATTCACCCCTCCACTTT | TRBV11-3 | - | TRBJ1-6 | -
CASSRSSRVTEAFF | TGCGCCAGCAGCAGATCAAGCAGGGTCACTGAAGCTTTCTTT | TRBV4-1 | - | TRBJ1-1 | -
CASSYSGTGGAGYTF | TGTGCCAGCAGTTACAGTGGGACAGGGGGCGCTGGCTACACCTTC | TRBV6-2/TRBV6-3 | - | TRBJ1-2 | TRBD1
CASSSPQRRSSYEQYF | TGTGCCAGCAGTTCCCCTCAGCGGCGTAGCTCCTACGAGCAGTACTTC | TRBV28 | - | TRBJ2-7 | -
CASSLISTDTQYF | TGTGCCAGCAGCTTAATAAGCACAGATACGCAGTATTTT | TRBV11-2 | - | TRBJ2-3 | -
CASSRRSNTEAFF | TGTGCCAGCAGTCGTCGGTCGAACACTGAAGCTTTCTTT | TRBV2 | - | TRBJ1-1 | -